This T cell receptor (beta chain) was identified during a study of siplizumab effects on memory and regulatory T cells (dated by TCRdb to about 2019). The study in broad terms: The study looked at the effect of siplizumab, an anti-CD2 antibody, on alloreactive T-cell subsets in allogeneic mixed lymphocyte reactions made from human PBMCs. Overall results and qualifications from the work: Siplizumab significantly lowered the cumulative frequency of alloreactive sequences that could be traced to unstimulated CD4+ memory T cells. Of the alloreactive CD4+ clones that could be mapped, the Treg-derived share averaged 68.8% with siplizumab compared with around 27% in control reactions. Unstimulated naive T cells appeared to be more diverse than memory T cells, and naive cells seemed to make a substantial contribution to the alloresponse. Sequences below about 10^-5 frequency were poorly captured, so only a minor fraction of alloreactive clones could be mapped to unstimulated subsets. For roughly 75-96% of proliferating CD4+ or CD8+ clones, no naive or memory phenotype could be assigned. Whether proliferating Tregs from siplizumab cultures actually had suppressive function was not functionally confirmed.

Sorted unstimulated T cells, along with proliferating T cells recovered from mixed lymphocyte reactions, underwent TCRbeta CDR3 sequencing. Fresh whole blood from approximately ten HLA-typed healthy donors was used to isolate PBMCs. Unstimulated CD4+ regulatory T cells were FACS-sorted to map the origin of alloreactive clones. CDR1 and CDR2, looked up from the germline V gene (reference sequence), are LNHDA and SQIVND. Including cysteine and phenylalanine, the CDR3 has 12 amino acids. CDR3 DNA is the only sequence kept; it has 36 bases, read in frame from the first base. Compared with germline, V lacks 9 bases and J lacks 3 bases; bases without a gene match: 2. Libraries were prepared through the immunoSEQ multiplex PCR assay. Each sample had 85,000 to 100,000 TCR templates assayed by the deep sequencing platform. Genomic DNA extracted from sorted T cells was the material used for TCRbeta CDR3 sequencing. The authors' pipeline ran thus. The R programming language was used for the clonal analysis of the TCRbeta CDR3 data. Alloreactive CD4+ and CD8+ clones were identified by comparing unstimulated samples to CFSE-low samples taken after the reaction. Regulatory or non-regulatory origin of alloreactive CD4+ clones was assigned by matching sequences to the sorted unstimulated Treg and non-Treg repertoires. This immuneACCESS table, as held by TCRdb, lists in-frame sequences with V and J called but not all clones. Of the missing ones, under half trace to an unresolved V gene in checked studies; the others have no known cause. The D gene and trimming were derived from the DNA, and the V and J assignments and clone size from that table. A total of about 100,000 clones appear in this sample, about 93% of them only once. Clones ranked in the top ten supply about 0.62% of the sample.

A word on this clone: Its antigen remains undetermined. No per-base quality is available; no much larger clone lies one base away.

Sequencing was performed on Tregs sorted from blood. This clonotype was obtained from a human donor in good health. The rearrangement joined TRBV19 to TRBJ2-3, and 8 junction bases match TRBD1. The CDR3 amino acid sequence is: CASRQGTDTQYF. The DNA sequence is given as TGTGCCAGCAGACAGGGGACAGATACGCAGTATTTT.